This T cell receptor beta chain was captured in a study of T cell responses to AZD1222 COVID-19 vaccine. The wider study: Second-dose timings of about 4 or about 12 weeks were pooled. Broader study findings: Seropositivity was recorded at baseline in only a handful of AZD1222 recipients. Females made up more of the donors, who were largely white British, and clonal diversity may have come out too low.

The ends lost 1 base at V and 7 bases at J; junction bases unmatched: 11. Germline V CDR1 and CDR2: MGHRA, YSYEKL. This CDR3 has 16 residues. Assay: immunoSEQ multiplex PCR; the TCRdb copy retains only in-frame clones and omits some. The data show some 130,000 clones, approximately 85% seen once. About this clone: The antigen is undetermined.

The rearrangement uses TRBV4-1 and TRBJ1-2; TRBD1 matches 8 bases. This receptor was identified in an adult in good health. The specimen comprised peripheral blood, sampled on day 0 of AZD1222 vaccination. The CDR3 region has the DNA TGCGCCAGCAGCCAAGGGCCGGACAGGGCGGATGGTGGCTACACCTTC. It yields the protein CASSQGPDRADGGYTF.